These 5 T cell receptor beta chains were all obtained from the same sample, sequenced in a study of cytomegalovirus exposure and HLA in healthy donors. The PCR used 60 Vbeta and 13 Jbeta primers. Here immunoSEQ multiplex PCR was the method, and the copy in TCRdb shows in-frame clones only, minus some. Here the sample spans more than 150,000 clones, 65% to 85% being singletons. Sequencing was carried out using PBMCs. The receptors derive from a middle-aged man in good health and CMV-seropositive.

The genes are TRBV18 and TRBJ2-5; the D gene is possibly TRBD1 (5 bases). CDR3 length equals 13 residues. Germline V gene lookup returns CDR1 KGHSH and CDR2 LQKENI. Trimming cost V 6 bases and J 4 bases, with 12 bases left between them. The CDR3, as DNA: TGTGCCAGCTCGCAGACAGTGTTAGAGACCCAGTACTTC. This gives the protein CASSQTVLETQYF.

The rearrangement links TRBV4-3 to TRBJ2-7, with D possibly matching TRBD2 (6 bases). This CDR3 has 15 amino acids. Trimming cost V 4 bases and J 4 bases, with 17 bases left between them. CDR1 LGHNA and CDR2 YSLEER come from the germline V gene. CDR3 DNA sequence: TGCGCCAGCAGCCGCCAATCGGGGGAAGGATACGAGCAGTACTTC. It translates to CASSRQSGEGYEQYF.

The genes are TRBV10-1 and TRBJ1-1; D is uncertain. This CDR3 has 13 amino acids. The germline V gene has CDR1 WNHNN and CDR2 SYGVQD (reference sequence). Trimming took 0 bases from V and 9 from J, leaving 11 bases between them. The CDR3 loop reads CASSESNSFKAFF. The CDR3 coding sequence is TGCGCCAGCAGTGAGTCGAACAGCTTTAAAGCTTTCTTT.

The CDR3 nucleotides are TGTGCCAGCAGTGCTACTTCTGGGGCGGATTTAGCCAAAAACATTCAGTACTTC. Translation: CASSATSGADLAKNIQYF. This chain links TRBV2 with TRBJ2-4; D might be TRBD1 (5 bases). Germline-derived CDR1 and CDR2 are SNHLY and FYNNEI. The CDR3 has 18 residues. Trimming took off 4 bases at V and 0 bases at J, with 19 bases between the two ends. Full variable domain (rest looked up from reference TRBV2 and TRBJ2-4): EPEVTQTPSHQVTQMGQEVILRCVPISNHLYFYWYRQILGQKVEFLVSFYNNEISEKSEIFDDQFSVERPDGSNFTLKIRSTKLEDSAMYFCASSATSGADLAKNIQYFGAGTRLSVL.

This clone was observed a single time. This chain connects TRBV6-5 to TRBJ2-1; D is uncertain. Trimming took off 0 bases at V and 7 bases at J, with 10 bases between the two ends. The CDR3 contains 14 residues. Germline CDR1 and CDR2: MNHEY and SVGAGI. Here the CDR3 reads CASSYSGPSNEQFF. Written as DNA, the CDR3 is TGTGCCAGCAGTTACTCGGGCCCTTCTAATGAGCAGTTCTTC.